This TCR beta chain originates from a study of Ad26.COV2.S vaccination and SARS-CoV-2 variants. Study-level information: In the COV1001 trial, the donor was in the Ad26.COV2.S arm. Study-wide results and caveats: Vaccine recipients had higher spike-specific TCR breadth than placebo recipients.

The data were produced by immunoSEQ multiplex PCR, yet TCRdb's version contains in-frame clones alone and is incomplete. The repertoire holds 200,000 to 300,000 clones, with over 75% as singletons. In the case of this clone: The antigen is unknown.

This CDR3 is 13 amino acids long. The germline V gene has CDR1 SGHTA and CDR2 FQGNSA. V trimming: 4 bases; J trimming: 8 bases; junction bases outside the gene matches: 7. The sample's treatment: around 19 received Ad26.COV2.S at low or high dose, single or two shots; about 5 received placebo; per-sample allocation not given. Day 63 after the first vaccine or placebo injection was the time point for sampling. The study used a vaccine consisting of an Ad26 vector that expressed Wuhan-strain SARS-CoV-2 spike. V usage is TRBV7-2 and J usage is TRBJ1-1, with 7 nucleotides matching TRBD1. The receptor comes from a person between 18 and 65 years old who received the Ad26.COV2.S COVID-19 vaccine or a placebo. The specimen comprised peripheral blood, sampled in a trial of Ad26.COV2.S vaccine versus placebo. The CDR3 reads CASSSRTGTEAFF. DNA of the CDR3: TGTGCCAGCAGCTCCCGGACAGGAACCGAAGCTTTCTTT.